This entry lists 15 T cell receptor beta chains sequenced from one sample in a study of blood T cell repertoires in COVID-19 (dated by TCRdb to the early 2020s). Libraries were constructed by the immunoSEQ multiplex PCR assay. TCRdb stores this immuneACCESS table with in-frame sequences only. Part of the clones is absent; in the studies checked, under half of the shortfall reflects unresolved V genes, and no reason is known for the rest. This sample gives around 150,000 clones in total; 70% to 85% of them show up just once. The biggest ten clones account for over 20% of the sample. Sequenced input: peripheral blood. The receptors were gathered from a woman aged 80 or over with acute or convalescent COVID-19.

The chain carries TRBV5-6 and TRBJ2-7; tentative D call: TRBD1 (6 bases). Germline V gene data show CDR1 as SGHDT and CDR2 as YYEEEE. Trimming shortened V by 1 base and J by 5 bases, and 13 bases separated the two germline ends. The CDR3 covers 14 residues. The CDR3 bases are TGTGCCAGCAGCTTGTACCAGGGGTCGGACGAGCAGTACTTC. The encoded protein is CASSLYQGSDEQYF.

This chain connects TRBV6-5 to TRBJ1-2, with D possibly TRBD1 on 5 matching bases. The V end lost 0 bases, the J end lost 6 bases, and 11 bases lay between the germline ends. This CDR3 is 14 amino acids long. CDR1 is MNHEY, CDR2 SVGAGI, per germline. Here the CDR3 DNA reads TGTGCCAGCAGTTACTCGGGCAGGGCGGATGGCTACACCTTC. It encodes CASSYSGRADGYTF.

The CDR3 nucleotides read TGTGCCTGGAGAGGGACTTCGGATTCACCCCTCCACTTT. Its translation: CAWRGTSDSPLHF. This chain uses TRBV30 with TRBJ1-6; tentatively, D is TRBD1 (5 bases). Germline V gives CDR1 GTSNPN, CDR2 SVGIG (reference sequence). The CDR3 extends over 13 amino acids. The V end was cut by 3 bases, the J end by 8 bases, with 11 bases between.

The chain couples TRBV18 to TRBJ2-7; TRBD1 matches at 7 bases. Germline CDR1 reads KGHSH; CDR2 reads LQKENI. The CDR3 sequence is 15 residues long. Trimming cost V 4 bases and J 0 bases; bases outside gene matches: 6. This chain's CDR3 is CASSLNTGASYEQYF. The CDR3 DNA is TGTGCCAGCTCACTCAACACAGGGGCCTCCTACGAGCAGTACTTC.

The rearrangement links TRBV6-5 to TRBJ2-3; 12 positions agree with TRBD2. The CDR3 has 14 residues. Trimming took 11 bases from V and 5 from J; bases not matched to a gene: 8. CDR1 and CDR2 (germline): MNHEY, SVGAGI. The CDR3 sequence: CAARLAGVGDTQYF. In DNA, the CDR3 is TGTGCCGCGCGACTAGCGGGAGTCGGAGATACGCAGTATTTT.

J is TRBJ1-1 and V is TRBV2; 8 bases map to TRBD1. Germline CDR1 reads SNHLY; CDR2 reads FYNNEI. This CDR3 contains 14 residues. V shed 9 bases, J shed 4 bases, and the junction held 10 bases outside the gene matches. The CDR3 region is CASSTGVRGTEAFF. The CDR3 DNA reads TGTGCCAGTTCGACAGGGGTTAGGGGCACTGAAGCTTTCTTT.

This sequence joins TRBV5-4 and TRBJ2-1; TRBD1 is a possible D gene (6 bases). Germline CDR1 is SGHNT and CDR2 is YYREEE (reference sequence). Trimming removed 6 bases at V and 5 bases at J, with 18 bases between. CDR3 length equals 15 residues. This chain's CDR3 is CASKVRDTDNNEQFF. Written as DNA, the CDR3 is TGTGCCAGCAAAGTACGGGACACCGATAACAATGAGCAGTTCTTC.

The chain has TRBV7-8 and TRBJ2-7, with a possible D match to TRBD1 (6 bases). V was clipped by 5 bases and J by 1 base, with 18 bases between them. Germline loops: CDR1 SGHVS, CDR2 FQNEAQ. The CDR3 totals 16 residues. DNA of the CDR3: TGTGCCAGCAGCCGACGAGGGGGATTCCAATCCTACGAGCAGTACTTC. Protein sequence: CASSRRGGFQSYEQYF.

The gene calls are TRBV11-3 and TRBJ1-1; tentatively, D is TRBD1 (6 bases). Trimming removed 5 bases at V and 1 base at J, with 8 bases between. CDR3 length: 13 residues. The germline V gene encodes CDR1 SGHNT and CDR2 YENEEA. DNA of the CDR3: TGTGCCAGCAGCCAACAGGGGAACACTGAAGCTTTCTTT. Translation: CASSQQGNTEAFF.

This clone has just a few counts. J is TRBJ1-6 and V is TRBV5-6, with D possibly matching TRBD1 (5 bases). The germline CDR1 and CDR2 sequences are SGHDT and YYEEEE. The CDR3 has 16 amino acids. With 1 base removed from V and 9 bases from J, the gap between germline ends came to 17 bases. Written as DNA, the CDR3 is TGTGCCAGCAGCTTGTGGGCAGGGATGTTAGGTTCACCCCTCCACTTT. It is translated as CASSLWAGMLGSPLHF.

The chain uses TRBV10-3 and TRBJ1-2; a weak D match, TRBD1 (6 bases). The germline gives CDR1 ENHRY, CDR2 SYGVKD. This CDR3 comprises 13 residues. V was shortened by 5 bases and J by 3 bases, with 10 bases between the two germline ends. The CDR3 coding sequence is TGTGCCATCAGTACTGGACAGTACTATGGCTACACCTTC. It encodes CAISTGQYYGYTF.

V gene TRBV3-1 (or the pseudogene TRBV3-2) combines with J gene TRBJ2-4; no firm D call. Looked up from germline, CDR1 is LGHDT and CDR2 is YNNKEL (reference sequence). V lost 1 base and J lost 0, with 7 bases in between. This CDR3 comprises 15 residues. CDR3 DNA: TGTGCCAGCAGCCAAGGCGGTATAGCCAAAAACATTCAGTACTTC. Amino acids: CASSQGGIAKNIQYF.

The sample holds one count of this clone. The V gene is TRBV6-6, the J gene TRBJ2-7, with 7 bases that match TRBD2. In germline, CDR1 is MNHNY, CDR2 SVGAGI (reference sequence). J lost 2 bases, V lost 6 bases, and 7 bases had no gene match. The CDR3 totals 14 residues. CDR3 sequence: CASSPEAGTYEQYF. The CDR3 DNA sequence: TGTGCCAGCAGCCCCGAAGCGGGGACCTACGAGCAGTACTTC.

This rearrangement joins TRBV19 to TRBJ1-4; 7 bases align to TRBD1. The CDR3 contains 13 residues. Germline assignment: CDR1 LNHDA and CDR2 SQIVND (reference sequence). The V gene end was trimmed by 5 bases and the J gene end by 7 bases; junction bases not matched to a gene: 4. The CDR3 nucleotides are TGTGCCAGTAGTCGGGACAGAACTGAAAAACTGTTTTTT. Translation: CASSRDRTEKLFF.

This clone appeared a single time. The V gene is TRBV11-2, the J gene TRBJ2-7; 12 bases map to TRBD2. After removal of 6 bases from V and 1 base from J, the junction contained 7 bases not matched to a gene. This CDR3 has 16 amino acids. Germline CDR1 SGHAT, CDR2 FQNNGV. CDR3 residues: CASSRWTSGVSYEQYF. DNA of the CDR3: TGTGCCAGCAGTCGTTGGACTAGCGGGGTTTCCTACGAGCAGTACTTC. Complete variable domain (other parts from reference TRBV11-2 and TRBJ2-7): EAGVAQSPRYKIIEKRQSVAFWCNPISGHATLYWYQQILGQGPKLLIQFQNNGVVDDSQLPKDRFSAERLKGVDSTLKIQPAKLEDSAVYLCASSRWTSGVSYEQYFGPGTRLTVT.